These 3 T cell receptor beta chains were sequenced from one sample in a study of blood T cell repertoires in COVID-19. Method: immunoSEQ multiplex PCR; TCRdb's copy keeps in-frame clones and lacks some. The data hold about 350,000 clones, with around nine tenths observed a single time. Input material: peripheral blood. Receptor source: a woman in her seventies with COVID-19, enrolled during active disease.

The gene calls are TRBV7-2 and TRBJ2-5; 8 nucleotides match TRBD1. There are 14 residues in the CDR3. CDR1 is SGHTA and CDR2 is FQGNSA in the germline V gene. J gave up 2 bases and V 5 bases, and 4 bases lay outside the gene matches. The CDR3 DNA reads as TGTGCCAGCAGCGAGAGGACAGGGCAAGAGACCCAGTACTTC. Its translation is CASSERTGQETQYF.

The chain employs TRBV4-1 and TRBJ1-1; the D gene is possibly TRBD1 (5 bases). The CDR3 covers 16 residues. Deletions cut 1 base from V and 4 bases from J, with 16 bases between. Germline V gene sequence: CDR1 MGHRA, CDR2 YSYEKL. The CDR3 DNA follows: TGCGCCAGCAGCCAAGCGGTAGCAGGGCTGGTCACTGAAGCTTTCTTT. This translates into CASSQAVAGLVTEAFF.

V usage is TRBV12-3 or TRBV12-4 and J usage is TRBJ1-2, with 10 bases aligning to TRBD1. The CDR3 covers 13 residues. The ends lost 7 bases at V and 7 bases at J; junction bases unmatched: 6. The CDR3 reads CASIRTGGTGYTF. The CDR3 DNA follows: TGTGCCAGCATTCGGACAGGGGGTACTGGCTACACCTTC.